This note documents a single TCR beta chain sequence. This table comes from immunoSEQ multiplex PCR, and its TCRdb copy is limited to in-frame clones, with some not included. The repertoire includes just under 45,000 clones, approximately 94% of them detected once, and around 2% sits in the top ten. This record belongs to a study of T cells in tuberculosis. Sequencing was performed on PBMCs. The TCR sequence derives from a donor aged 10-30 years with latent tuberculosis or without tuberculosis infection. Some clones in this sample may be carry-over from other donors' samples.

The CDR3 DNA reads TGTGCCAGCAGCTTAGCGAGGAGGACCCTTGAAGCTTTCTTT. Its protein is CASSLARRTLEAFF. The chain employs TRBV7-9 and TRBJ1-1; D is undetermined. Germline-derived CDR1 and CDR2 are SEHNR and FQNEAQ (reference sequence). The CDR3 covers 14 residues. V lost 0 bases and J lost 7, with 12 bases in between.